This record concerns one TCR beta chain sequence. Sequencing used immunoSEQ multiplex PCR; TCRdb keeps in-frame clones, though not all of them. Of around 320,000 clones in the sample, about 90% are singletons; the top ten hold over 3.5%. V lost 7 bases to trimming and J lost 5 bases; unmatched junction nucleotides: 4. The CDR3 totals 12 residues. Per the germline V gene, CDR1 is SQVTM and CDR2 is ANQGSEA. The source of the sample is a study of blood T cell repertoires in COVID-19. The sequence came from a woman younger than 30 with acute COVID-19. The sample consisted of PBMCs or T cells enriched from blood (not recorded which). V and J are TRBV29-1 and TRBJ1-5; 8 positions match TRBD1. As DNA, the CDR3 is TGCAGCGCCTCGACAGGGGATCAGCCCCAGCATTTT. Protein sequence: CSASTGDQPQHF.